Listed here are 10 T cell receptor beta chains from one sample, sequenced in a study of OX40 agonist ivuxolimab in advanced cancers. The table came from immunoSEQ multiplex PCR; TCRdb's copy has only in-frame clones and leaves some out. Of 90,000 or so clones in the sample, about 91% are singletons; the top ten hold roughly 2.6%. The source material was CD4+ or CD8+ T cells sorted from blood, sampled in a trial of the OX40 agonist ivuxolimab. These TCRs come from an adult with an advanced solid tumor such as melanoma, head and neck, liver or kidney cancer.

This rearrangement joins TRBV30 to TRBJ1-2; the D is unclear. Trimming pared 0 bases from V and 4 bases from J, leaving 9 bases between. Germline V CDR1 and CDR2: GTSNPN, SVGIG (reference sequence). The CDR3 has 13 residues. The CDR3 region is CAWSVSWSYGYTF. The CDR3 nucleotides are TGTGCCTGGAGTGTATCGTGGTCCTATGGCTACACCTTC.

The chain joins TRBV9 to TRBJ2-7; 9 positions agree with TRBD2. V shed 4 bases and J 6 bases; nucleotides not matched to a gene: 14. This CDR3 is 16 amino acids long. Germline lookup yields CDR1 SGDLS and CDR2 YYNGEE. In DNA, the CDR3 is TGTGCCAGCAGCCTCCAAGCGGGGCTAGCGGGACGCGAGCAGTACTTC. It codes for CASSLQAGLAGREQYF. The variable domain in full, completed from reference TRBV9 and TRBJ2-7, reads DSGVTQTPKHLITATGQRVTLRCSPRSGDLSVYWYQQSLDQGLQFLIQYYNGEERAKGNILERFSAQQFPDLHSELNLSSLELGDSALYFCASSLQAGLAGREQYFGPGTRLTVT.

The chain recombines TRBV5-1 with TRBJ2-3; 7 nucleotides align to TRBD2. Germline values: CDR1 SGHRS, CDR2 YFSETQ. CDR3 length: 14 amino acids. Losses at the gene ends were 2 bases for V and 5 bases for J; bases not matched to a gene: 5. The CDR3 region has the DNA TGCGCCAGCAGCTTCTACGGCGGGGGAGATACGCAGTATTTT. Its protein product is CASSFYGGGDTQYF.

With respect to this clone: An end of the junction differs from the germline gene, which may be a read error. This chain connects TRBV27 to TRBJ2-7; D ambiguous. This CDR3 contains 11 residues. Looked up from germline, CDR1 is MNHEY and CDR2 is SMNVEV (reference sequence). CDR3 DNA sequence: TGTGCCAGCACCTCTCGGCCCAGAAGTCCCTTC. It is translated as CASTSRPRSPF.

The chain couples TRBV30 to TRBJ1-4, with a weak D call TRBD1 (5 bases). Trimming shortened V by 4 bases and J by 13 bases, and 13 bases separated the two germline ends. Per the germline V gene, CDR1 is GTSNPN and CDR2 is SVGIG (reference sequence). The CDR3 totals 11 residues. Here the CDR3 DNA reads TGTGCCTGGAAGGGGAGCGTCGGACTGTTTTTT. Amino acids: CAWKGSVGLFF.

The chain links TRBV7-9 to TRBJ2-5; TRBD1 might be the D (6 bases). The CDR3 length is 14 residues. V lost 5 bases and J 3 bases, leaving 13 bases between the germline ends. Germline V CDR1 and CDR2: SEHNR, FQNEAQ (reference sequence). CDR3 DNA sequence: TGTGCCAGCAGCGTACAGGGTTGGGAAGAGACCCAGTACTTC. Protein sequence: CASSVQGWEETQYF.

V and J are TRBV6-1 and TRBJ1-1; no firm D call. Trimming removed 2 bases at V and 0 bases at J, with 10 bases between. CDR1 and CDR2 from the germline V gene are MNHNS and SASEGT. There are 15 residues in the CDR3. DNA for the CDR3: TGTGCCAGCAGTGAAAGATCGGGTCTGAACACTGAAGCTTTCTTT. It specifies CASSERSGLNTEAFF.

CDR3 sequence reads: CASSTSSGVTGELFF. The CDR3 DNA follows: TGTGCCAGCAGTACTAGTTCAGGGGTCACCGGGGAGCTGTTTTTT. The chain recombines TRBV7-2 with TRBJ2-2, with TRBD1 as a possible D gene (6 bases). Germline loops: CDR1 SGHTA, CDR2 FQGNSA. The CDR3 sequence is 15 residues long. V lost 6 bases and J lost 4, with 15 bases in between.

The chain recombines TRBV30 with TRBJ2-1; 10 bases align to TRBD2. The trim removed 2 bases at V and 7 bases at J, leaving 5 bases unmatched. This CDR3 spans 14 amino acids. Per the germline V gene, CDR1 is GTSNPN and CDR2 is SVGIG (reference sequence). The CDR3: CAWSMASGRNEQFF. In DNA, the CDR3 is TGTGCCTGGAGTATGGCTAGCGGGAGAAATGAGCAGTTCTTC.

V and J are TRBV5-1 and TRBJ2-7; weak D call: TRBD1 (7 bases). Germline V gene data show CDR1 as SGHRS and CDR2 as YFSETQ. V dropped 4 bases and J dropped 5 bases, with 19 bases sitting between them. The CDR3 is 15 amino acids. The CDR3 nucleotides read TGCGCCAGCAGCCCTAGACAGGGCGGGGCCCACGAGCAGTACTTC. Encoded protein: CASSPRQGGAHEQYF.